These 18 T cell receptor beta chains came from one sample sequenced in a study of T cells after yellow fever vaccination. TCRdb reprocessed the 5' RACE reads with MiXCR, giving one entry per CDR3 protein. The sample comprises a few hundred thousand distinct CDR3 sequences, about 4% of which are singletons, and 24% rests with the top ten. The sequences come from PBMCs, collected 5 days after the yellow fever booster vaccination. Receptors originate from a man younger than 35 who received the YFV17D yellow fever vaccine.

This clonotype was counted ten times or more. V is TRBV4-1 and J is TRBJ1-2; a possible D gene is TRBD1 (6 bases). Between the trimmed V and J ends, which lost 0 bases and 7 bases, there was a span of 15 bases. CDR3 length equals 15 residues. Germline V lookup: CDR1 MGHRA, CDR2 YSYEKL. The CDR3 sequence is CASSQELDRRTGYTF. The CDR3 bases are TGCGCCAGCAGCCAAGAGCTGGACAGACGAACTGGCTACACCTTC.

The chain has TRBV27 and TRBJ2-1, with TRBD1 as a possible D gene (6 bases). Germline V gives CDR1 MNHEY, CDR2 SMNVEV (reference sequence). The V and J ends lost 7 bases and 9 bases respectively, with 10 bases between them. This CDR3 has 11 amino acids. CDR3 residues: CASNNRVEQFF. The CDR3 nucleotides are TGTGCCAGCAACAACAGGGTTGAGCAGTTCTTC.

This clonotype was observed a few times. The chain carries TRBV7-9 and TRBJ1-6, with unresolved D. The CDR3 sequence is 14 residues long. V shed 5 bases and J shed 9 bases, with 14 bases lying between them. Germline V gene lookup returns CDR1 SEHNR and CDR2 FQNEAQ (reference sequence). Here the CDR3 DNA reads TGTGCCAGCAGCGTAAGGACTTCCCCTTCACCCCTCCACTTT. This encodes CASSVRTSPSPLHF.

This clonotype was seen ten or more times. This rearrangement joins TRBV7-9 to TRBJ2-5; D unresolved. The germline V and J ends were trimmed by 4 bases and 4 bases, with 4 bases remaining between them. The V gene's germline CDR1 is SEHNR and CDR2 FQNEAQ (reference sequence). The CDR3 is 11 residues long. The CDR3 is CASSSVETQYF. As DNA, the CDR3 is TGTGCCAGCAGCTCTGTAGAGACCCAGTACTTC. Full variable domain (remainder filled in from reference TRBV7-9 and TRBJ2-5): DTGVSQNPRHKITKRGQNVTFRCDPISEHNRLYWYRQTLGQGPEFLTYFQNEAQLEKSRLLSDRFSAERPKGSFSTLEIQRTEQGDSAMYLCASSSVETQYFGPGTRLLVL.

This clonotype was counted ten times or more. V usage is TRBV7-2 and J usage is TRBJ2-7; TRBD1 matches 8 bases. This CDR3 region has 14 residues. Germline trimming cut 5 bases from V and 6 bases from J; bases unmatched to any gene: 9. Germline lookup yields CDR1 SGHTA and CDR2 FQGNSA. The CDR3: CASSLFPGTGEQYV. DNA of the CDR3: TGTGCCAGCAGCCTATTCCCCGGGACAGGCGAGCAGTACGTC.

This clonotype was detected only a few times. The V and J genes are TRBV20-1 and TRBJ1-1; a possible D gene is TRBD1 (6 bases). Trimming removed 7 bases from V and 6 bases from J, with 27 bases in between. This CDR3 is built from 16 residues. In germline, CDR1 is DFQATT, CDR2 SNEGSKA (reference sequence). The CDR3 loop reads CSGTGGGPGPGAEAFF. The DNA for the CDR3 is TGCAGTGGTACGGGCGGGGGCCCGGGCCCCGGCGCTGAAGCTTTCTTT.

The rearrangement uses TRBV7-3 and TRBJ1-1, with D perhaps matching TRBD1 (5 bases). The CDR3 totals 14 residues. Germline-derived CDR1 and CDR2 are SGHTA and FQGTGA. The V end lost 8 bases, the J end lost 4 bases, and 17 bases lay between the germline ends. The CDR3 reads CASGYRGDGTEAFF. The CDR3 nucleotides are TGTGCCAGCGGGTACAGAGGGGACGGCACTGAAGCTTTCTTT.

This clonotype was found a few times. Compared with germline, one end of the junction differs, possibly owing to a read error. The rearrangement links TRBV10-3 to TRBJ2-5; 10 nucleotides agree with TRBD2. The CDR3 consists of 14 residues. In germline, CDR1 is ENHRY, CDR2 SYGVKD. The CDR3 DNA sequence: TGTGCCACAAATAGCGGGGGGCCACAAGATACCCAGTACTTC. Translating it yields CATNSGGPQDTQYF.

The table lists this clonotype with a few counts. V usage is TRBV10-3 and J usage is TRBJ1-1; D might be TRBD1 (6 bases). The germline CDR1 and CDR2 sequences are ENHRY and SYGVKD. Deletions cut 4 bases from V and 2 bases from J, with 14 bases between. This CDR3 has 15 amino acids. The chain's CDR3 is CAISAARDKNTEAFF. The CDR3 DNA follows: TGTGCCATCAGTGCTGCCAGGGACAAAAACACTGAAGCTTTCTTT.

This clonotype was counted a few times. The rearrangement uses TRBV6-5 and TRBJ1-2; 10 nucleotides align to TRBD1. CDR3 length: 12 residues. The V and J ends lost 8 bases and 6 bases, in that order; junction bases with no gene match: 3. Germline values: CDR1 MNHEY, CDR2 SVGAGI. The chain's CDR3 is CASSDRGNGYTF. The CDR3 coding sequence is TGTGCCAGCTCGGACAGGGGGAATGGCTACACCTTC.

This clonotype turned up a few times. The J gene is TRBJ2-2, the V gene TRBV20-1; D possibly uses TRBD1 or TRBD2 (6 bases each). The CDR3 consists of 14 residues. Deletions cut 2 bases from V and 5 bases from J, with 12 bases between. Germline V CDR1 and CDR2: DFQATT, SNEGSKA (reference sequence). The CDR3 nucleotides read TGCAGTGCTAGACCCGGGGGCAAAACCGGGGAGCTGTTTTTT. Amino acids: CSARPGGKTGELFF.

The chain links TRBV6-1 to TRBJ1-2, with 7 bases matching TRBD1. The V gene end was trimmed by 7 bases and the J gene end by 5 bases; junction bases not matched to a gene: 4. The CDR3 loop spans 12 amino acids. From germline, CDR1 is MNHNS and CDR2 SASEGT. Here the CDR3 DNA reads TGTGCCAGCAATCCAGGGGGGTATGGCTACACCTTC. This gives the protein CASNPGGYGYTF.

This clonotype was detected many times. V is TRBV7-2 and J is TRBJ2-3, with 9 nucleotides matching TRBD2. The CDR3 loop spans 15 amino acids. Germline V gene lookup returns CDR1 SGHTA and CDR2 FQGNSA. The V gene end was trimmed by 3 bases and the J gene end by 0 bases; junction bases not matched to a gene: 1. CDR3: CASSFGLASTDTQYF. CDR3 nucleotide sequence: TGTGCCAGCAGCTTTGGACTAGCGAGCACAGATACGCAGTATTTT.

The CDR3 reads CAISSLAGGRNTGELFF. For the CDR3, the DNA is TGTGCCATCAGTTCACTAGCGGGGGGCCGGAACACCGGGGAGCTGTTTTTT. V gene TRBV10-3 combines with J gene TRBJ2-2; TRBD2 matches at 12 bases. Germline V CDR1 and CDR2: ENHRY, SYGVKD. CDR3 length equals 17 residues. V shed 5 bases, J shed 1 base, and the junction held 5 bases outside the gene matches.

The chain carries TRBV5-5 and TRBJ1-5, with 10 bases aligning to TRBD1. V lost 4 bases and J lost 4; bases outside the gene matches: 8. CDR1 and CDR2 from the germline V gene are SGHKS and YYEKEE (reference sequence). CDR3 size: 16 residues. Written as DNA, the CDR3 is TGTGCCAGCAGCGCACTGACAGGGGGCGCGAATCAGCCCCAGCATTTT. Translated: CASSALTGGANQPQHF.

The rearrangement joins TRBV13 to TRBJ1-1, with 11 nucleotides matching TRBD1. With 5 bases clipped from V and 3 bases from J, the junction kept 14 bases outside the gene matches. The germline gives CDR1 PRHDT, CDR2 FYEKMQ (reference sequence). The CDR3 spans 18 residues. The CDR3 here is CASSAAWTGGERDTEAFF. The DNA for the CDR3 is TGTGCCAGCAGCGCAGCCTGGACAGGGGGCGAGAGAGACACTGAAGCTTTCTTT.

The sample holds many counts of this clonotype. The gene calls are TRBV20-1 and TRBJ1-2, with a possible D match to TRBD1 (6 bases). The germline CDR1 and CDR2 sequences are DFQATT and SNEGSKA (reference sequence). With 3 bases removed from V and 8 bases from J, the gap between germline ends came to 16 bases. The CDR3 has 13 amino acids. CDR3 region: CSASWAGGTGYTF. As DNA, the CDR3 is TGCAGTGCTAGCTGGGCGGGAGGGACAGGCTACACCTTC.

This clonotype turned up a few times. The gene calls are TRBV5-6 and TRBJ2-7; the match to TRBD1 covers 7 bases. This CDR3 comprises 15 residues. With V trimmed by 0 bases and J by 3 bases, 6 bases remained unmatched. Germline CDR1 reads SGHDT; CDR2 reads YYEEEE. The CDR3 region is CASSLGGQTVYEQYF. DNA for the CDR3: TGTGCCAGCAGCTTGGGGGGACAGACGGTCTACGAGCAGTACTTC.